Following are 17 T cell receptor beta chains from one sample sequenced in a study of blood T cell repertoires in COVID-19. Measured with immunoSEQ multiplex PCR; TCRdb has only the in-frame clones, and not every one. The repertoire holds over 85,000 clones, approximately 90% seen once, with approximately 15% in the top ten. The sequenced sample was peripheral blood. The receptor source for this set is a human donor in a cohort sampled during active COVID-19.

The V call is TRBV9, the J call TRBJ2-3; 12 bases align to TRBD2. The V segment lost 3 bases and the J segment 4 bases; nucleotides outside the gene matches: 6. The CDR3 covers 16 residues. CDR1 is SGDLS, CDR2 YYNGEE, per germline. Here the CDR3 reads CASSAIASGGADTQYF. DNA for the CDR3: TGTGCCAGCAGCGCAATTGCTAGCGGGGGGGCAGATACGCAGTATTTT.

With regard to this clone: The junction differs from germline at one of its ends, possibly a read error. The chain employs TRBV5-6 and TRBJ2-3; 8 bases are shared with TRBD2. This CDR3 is built from 11 residues. Germline CDR1 reads SGHDT; CDR2 reads YYEEEE. The CDR3 sequence is CASSFGLALVF. DNA of the CDR3: TGTGCCAGCAGTTTCGGACTAGCCCTGGTTTTT.

This clone was counted once. This chain links TRBV30 with TRBJ1-4, with unresolved D. CDR3 length equals 16 residues. V was cut by 1 base and J by 4 bases, with 16 bases left in between. Germline CDR1 GTSNPN, CDR2 SVGIG (reference sequence). This chain's CDR3 is CAWSDPLEAGNEKLFF. As DNA, the CDR3 is TGTGCCTGGAGTGACCCTCTGGAGGCTGGTAATGAAAAACTGTTTTTT.

The chain recombines TRBV2 with TRBJ1-4, with D hard to call. Germline V lookup: CDR1 SNHLY, CDR2 FYNNEI. The germline V and J ends were trimmed by 7 bases and 0 bases, with 21 bases remaining between them. This CDR3 is 18 amino acids long. CDR3 region: CASTEPGRYFATNEKLFF. For the CDR3, the DNA is TGTGCCAGCACGGAACCGGGGAGATACTTTGCAACTAATGAAAAACTGTTTTTT.

V gene TRBV15 combines with J gene TRBJ2-3, with 14 nucleotides matching TRBD2. Trimming removed 1 base from V and 3 bases from J; junction bases left unmatched: 0. Germline V gene lookup returns CDR1 LNHNV and CDR2 YYDKDF (reference sequence). The CDR3 totals 16 residues. The CDR3 DNA reads as TGTGCCACCAGCAGAGGGACTAGCGGGAGGACAGATACGCAGTATTTT. This sequence encodes CATSRGTSGRTDTQYF. Combining the CDR3 with reference TRBV15 and TRBJ2-3 gives the whole variable domain DAMVIQNPRYQVTQFGKPVTLSCSQTLNHNVMYWYQQKSSQAPKLLFHYYDKDFNNEADTPDNFQSRRPNTSFCFLDIRSPGLGDTAMYLCATSRGTSGRTDTQYFGPGTRLTVL.

This clone was detected only once. The chain couples TRBV19 to TRBJ2-1; D possibly corresponds to TRBD2 (5 bases). Germline V CDR1 and CDR2: LNHDA, SQIVND (reference sequence). The CDR3 has 11 residues. V was trimmed by 2 bases and J by 10 bases, leaving 6 bases between them. CDR3: CASSIRGEQFF. The CDR3 DNA reads TGTGCCAGTAGTATACGAGGGGAGCAGTTCTTC.

The V call is TRBV4-1, the J call TRBJ2-7; 10 bases align to TRBD2. In germline, CDR1 is MGHRA, CDR2 YSYEKL. V was pared by 3 bases and J by 6 bases, with 5 bases of the junction left unmatched. CDR3 size: 14 residues. As DNA, the CDR3 is TGCGCCAGCAGCCACCAGCGGGGGGGCAGCGAGCAGTACTTC. Translation: CASSHQRGGSEQYF.

The chain links TRBV28 to TRBJ1-1; 9 bases map to TRBD1. After removal of 6 bases from V and 6 bases from J, the junction contained 2 bases not matched to a gene. Germline V lookup: CDR1 MDHEN, CDR2 SYDVKM. There are 12 residues in the CDR3. CDR3 sequence: CASRDRGAEAFF. CDR3 DNA sequence: TGTGCCAGCAGGGACAGGGGCGCTGAAGCTTTCTTT.

In this sample, this clone turned up a few times. The rearrangement uses TRBV2 and TRBJ1-6, with D unresolved. The CDR3 length is 13 residues. V was shortened by 4 bases and J by 8 bases, with 9 bases between the two germline ends. The V gene's germline CDR1 is SNHLY and CDR2 FYNNEI. CDR3 DNA sequence: TGTGCCAGCAGTGTACTGGAGGATTCACCCCTCCACTTT. This sequence encodes CASSVLEDSPLHF.

This chain connects TRBV28 to TRBJ1-2; 9 nucleotides agree with TRBD1. This CDR3 contains 16 residues. J lost 3 bases, V lost 6 bases, and 11 bases had no gene match. Germline CDR1 is MDHEN and CDR2 is SYDVKM. This CDR3 reads CASRLPRDRVHYGYTF. CDR3 coding DNA: TGTGCCAGCAGACTCCCCCGGGACAGGGTTCACTATGGCTACACCTTC.

The chain employs TRBV30 and TRBJ1-4, with D perhaps TRBD1 (5 bases). CDR3 length: 15 amino acids. Germline V gene data show CDR1 as GTSNPN and CDR2 as SVGIG (reference sequence). V was trimmed by 3 bases and J by 0 bases, leaving 11 bases between them. Here the CDR3 reads CAWRGLAATNEKLFF. CDR3 DNA: TGTGCCTGGAGGGGACTGGCTGCAACTAATGAAAAACTGTTTTTT.

The chain employs TRBV7-2 and TRBJ2-1; possible D gene TRBD2, 5 bases. Germline-derived CDR1 and CDR2 are SGHTA and FQGNSA. V gave up 5 bases and J gave up 1 base, with 9 bases separating them. CDR3 length equals 14 residues. Here the CDR3 DNA reads TGTGCCAGCAGCCGCCGGGAATCCTACAATGAGCAGTTCTTC. It specifies CASSRRESYNEQFF.

The chain employs TRBV2 and TRBJ2-1; 9 bases align to TRBD1. Germline assignment: CDR1 SNHLY and CDR2 FYNNEI. With V trimmed by 6 bases and J by 11 bases, 11 bases remained unmatched. The CDR3 length is 14 residues. CDR3 sequence reads: CASSLRDRALKQFF. Written as DNA, the CDR3 is TGTGCCAGCAGCCTCCGGGACAGGGCGTTGAAGCAGTTCTTC.

This clone showed up just a few times. The rearrangement uses TRBV11-2 and TRBJ1-5; unclear D gene. The CDR3 sequence is 15 residues long. The V end was cut by 1 base, the J end by 0 bases, with 7 bases between. CDR1 is SGHAT and CDR2 is FQNNGV in the germline V gene. CDR3 bases: TGTGCCAGCAGCTTAGCGGGGTATAGCAATCAGCCCCAGCATTTT. Encoded protein: CASSLAGYSNQPQHF.

The chain uses TRBV28 and TRBJ2-1, with 10 bases identical to TRBD2. Germline V gene data show CDR1 as MDHEN and CDR2 as SYDVKM. V lost 2 bases and J lost 5; bases outside the gene matches: 21. The CDR3 runs to 21 residues. The CDR3 bases are TGTGCCAGCAGTTTAGTCCCAGGACAGGGCAGTTGGCTAGCGGGGGACAATGAGCAGTTCTTC. Translated, it gives CASSLVPGQGSWLAGDNEQFF.

In its sample, this clone was seen many times. This chain links TRBV2 with TRBJ1-6, with a tentative D call TRBD1 (6 bases). V lost 7 bases to trimming and J lost 10 bases, with 11 bases between them. The germline V gene has CDR1 SNHLY and CDR2 FYNNEI. The CDR3 extends over 12 amino acids. The CDR3 DNA is TGTGCCAGCAACAGGGCAGACTCACCCCTCCACTTT. Translated: CASNRADSPLHF. The entire variable domain, with the rest obtained from reference TRBV2 and TRBJ1-6, is as follows: EPEVTQTPSHQVTQMGQEVILRCVPISNHLYFYWYRQILGQKVEFLVSFYNNEISEKSEIFDDQFSVERPDGSNFTLKIRSTKLEDSAMYFCASNRADSPLHFGNGTRLTVT.

The chain joins TRBV7-9 to TRBJ2-2; D gene ambiguous. Deletions cut 1 base from V and 1 base from J, with 10 bases between. The CDR3 contains 16 residues. Germline loops: CDR1 SEHNR, CDR2 FQNEAQ (reference sequence). This CDR3 is CASSLVAGLNTGELFF. DNA of the CDR3: TGTGCCAGCAGCTTAGTAGCCGGGTTGAACACCGGGGAGCTGTTTTTT.